This is a list of T cell receptor beta chains from one sample in a study of T cell responses to AZD1222 COVID-19 vaccine. Sequenced by immunoSEQ multiplex PCR; TCRdb stores in-frame clones only, minus some. This sample has under 150,000 clones; around 89% occur once, and the top ten carry 11%. Source: peripheral blood, taken on day 0 of MenACWY control vaccination. The receptors here all came from an adult in good health. CDR3s include the opening cysteine and the closing phenylalanine or tryptophan. Each record gives: V gene, D gene, J gene, clone size, CDR3 DNA, CDR3 protein. D genes are given only for firm matches. Size tells how often a clone was seen (once, few, many) or the class of an expanded clone, and some rows leave it out.

v_call: TRBV6-5; d_call: TRBD1; j_call: TRBJ2-7; clone_size: .; cdr3_nt: TGTGCCAGCAGTTACCATGGACAGGGAGCCGAGCAGTACTTC; cdr3_aa: CASSYHGQGAEQYF
v_call: TRBV3-1/TRBV3-2; d_call: .; j_call: TRBJ2-6; clone_size: .; cdr3_nt: TGTGCCAGCAGCCAGGGGGCGGGGCCCTCTGGGGCCAACGTCCTGACTTTC; cdr3_aa: CASSQGAGPSGANVLTF
v_call: TRBV7-3; d_call: .; j_call: TRBJ1-6; clone_size: .; cdr3_nt: TGTGCCAGCAGCTTGAACAGATCTAATTCACCCCTCCACTTT; cdr3_aa: CASSLNRSNSPLHF
v_call: TRBV7-3; d_call: TRBD1; j_call: TRBJ2-1; clone_size: .; cdr3_nt: TGTGCCAGCAGCTTGCCGGGACAGGGGGCGCGAAATGAGCAGTTCTTC; cdr3_aa: CASSLPGQGARNEQFF
v_call: TRBV6-5; d_call: .; j_call: TRBJ1-2; clone_size: .; cdr3_nt: TGTGCCAGCAGTATCTCGACAGACGCTACATATGGCTACACCTTC; cdr3_aa: CASSISTDATYGYTF
v_call: TRBV6-1; d_call: .; j_call: TRBJ1-5; clone_size: once; cdr3_nt: TGTGCCAGCAGTGAAGGCAGGGGCCAGGGCAATCAGCCCCAGCATTTT; cdr3_aa: CASSEGRGQGNQPQHF
v_call: TRBV30; d_call: .; j_call: TRBJ2-3; clone_size: .; cdr3_nt: TGTGCCTGGAGTGTAGGTCTTGCAGCGGGCGCAGATACGCAGTATTTT; cdr3_aa: CAWSVGLAAGADTQYF
v_call: TRBV18; d_call: .; j_call: TRBJ2-2; clone_size: .; cdr3_nt: TGTGCCAGCTCACCCCAGGGGTCCGACACCGGGGAGCTGTTTTTT; cdr3_aa: CASSPQGSDTGELFF
v_call: TRBV13; d_call: .; j_call: TRBJ2-7; clone_size: .; cdr3_nt: TGTGCCAGCAGCTTCAGCGGAACCTACGAGCAGTACTTC; cdr3_aa: CASSFSGTYEQYF
v_call: TRBV11-3; d_call: TRBD1; j_call: TRBJ2-7; clone_size: few; cdr3_nt: TGTGCCAGCATGCCCAGTTACGGGACAGGGAAGTCATACGAGCAGTACTTC; cdr3_aa: CASMPSYGTGKSYEQYF
v_call: TRBV19; d_call: TRBD2; j_call: TRBJ2-1; clone_size: .; cdr3_nt: TGTGCCAGTAGTATAGCGTTTAGCGGGAGGGCCGCGGAGCAGTTCTTC; cdr3_aa: CASSIAFSGRAAEQFF
v_call: TRBV6-5; d_call: .; j_call: TRBJ1-2; clone_size: few; cdr3_nt: TGTGCCAGCAGTTACTCGGAGGGGGGCTTGGACTATGGCTACACCTTC; cdr3_aa: CASSYSEGGLDYGYTF
v_call: TRBV27; d_call: .; j_call: TRBJ1-3; clone_size: .; cdr3_nt: TGTGCCAGCAGTCCGAACCCGCTGGGGACTCACACCATATATTTT; cdr3_aa: CASSPNPLGTHTIYF
v_call: TRBV5-1; d_call: TRBD2; j_call: TRBJ2-7; clone_size: .; cdr3_nt: TGCGCCAGCAGCCCAGGGACTACCTCACTTGACGAGCAGTACTTC; cdr3_aa: CASSPGTTSLDEQYF
v_call: TRBV6-5; d_call: .; j_call: TRBJ2-7; clone_size: .; cdr3_nt: TGTGCCAGCAGTTATGAGGACACCGCTCCCTACGAGCAGTACTTC; cdr3_aa: CASSYEDTAPYEQYF
v_call: TRBV10-3; d_call: TRBD1; j_call: TRBJ1-2; clone_size: .; cdr3_nt: TGTGCCATCAGATTGACAGGGCCCTATGGCTACACCTTC; cdr3_aa: CAIRLTGPYGYTF
v_call: TRBV29-1; d_call: TRBD1; j_call: TRBJ2-1; clone_size: few; cdr3_nt: TGCAGCGTTGTGACAGGGGACGGCTACAATGAGCAGTTCTTC; cdr3_aa: CSVVTGDGYNEQFF
v_call: TRBV27; d_call: .; j_call: TRBJ2-1; clone_size: .; cdr3_nt: TGTGCCAGCAGTTTATCGAGGGGGGGGTCGAGGAATGAGCAGTTCTTC; cdr3_aa: CASSLSRGGSRNEQFF
v_call: TRBV19; d_call: .; j_call: TRBJ1-5; clone_size: .; cdr3_nt: TGTGCCAGTACGACCGGGACTACGAATCAGCCCCAGCATTTT; cdr3_aa: CASTTGTTNQPQHF
v_call: TRBV4-2; d_call: .; j_call: TRBJ2-7; clone_size: once; cdr3_nt: TGTGCCAGCAGCCAAGGACAGGCCAGCTCCTACGAGCAGTACTTC; cdr3_aa: CASSQGQASSYEQYF
v_call: TRBV10-3; d_call: TRBD2; j_call: TRBJ2-1; clone_size: .; cdr3_nt: TGTGCCATTCAACAAACGGGACTAGCCGCCAATGAGCAGTTCTTC; cdr3_aa: CAIQQTGLAANEQFF